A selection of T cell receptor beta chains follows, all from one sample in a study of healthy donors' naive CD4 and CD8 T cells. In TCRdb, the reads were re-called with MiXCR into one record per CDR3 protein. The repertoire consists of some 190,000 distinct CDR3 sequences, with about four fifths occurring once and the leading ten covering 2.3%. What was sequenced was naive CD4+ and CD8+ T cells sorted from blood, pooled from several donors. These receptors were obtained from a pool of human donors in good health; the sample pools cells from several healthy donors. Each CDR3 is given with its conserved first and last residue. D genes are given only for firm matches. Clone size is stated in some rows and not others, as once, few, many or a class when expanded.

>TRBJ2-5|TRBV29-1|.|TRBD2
TGCAGCGTGGGACTAGCGGGGTCCCGACAAGAGACCCAGTACTTC
CSVGLAGSRQETQYF
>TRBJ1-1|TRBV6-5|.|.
TGTGCCAGCAGTTACCGGGACGGATTAAAGGCGGAAGCTTTCTTT
CASSYRDGLKAEAFF
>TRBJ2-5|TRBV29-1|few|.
TGCAGCGTTCATCAGGGATTGATGGAGACCCAGTACTTC
CSVHQGLMETQYF
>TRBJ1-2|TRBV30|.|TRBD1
TGTGCCTGGAGTCGTCTTCAGGGGGCGGGCGGCTACACCTTC
CAWSRLQGAGGYTF
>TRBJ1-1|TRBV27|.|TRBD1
TGTGCCAGCAGTCCGGGACAGATGGCGAACACTGAAGCTTTCTTT
CASSPGQMANTEAFF
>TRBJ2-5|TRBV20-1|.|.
TGCAGTGCCCCGGGCGCAGGGAGTGAGACCCAGTACTTC
CSAPGAGSETQYF
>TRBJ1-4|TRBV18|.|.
TGTGCCAGCTCACTTACCGGGACCTACGGGGAAAAACTGTTTTTT
CASSLTGTYGEKLFF
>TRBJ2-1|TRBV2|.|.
TGTGCCAGCAGTTCACAGGGCTACAATGAGCAGTTCTTC
CASSSQGYNEQFF
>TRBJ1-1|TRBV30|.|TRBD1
TGTGCCTGGAGTACAGGGGTTGGAGCTTTCTTT
CAWSTGVGAFF
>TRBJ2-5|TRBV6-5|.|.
TGTGCCAGCACCAATGCTAGACGGGGGTTGGGAGAGACCCAGTACTTC
CASTNARRGLGETQYF
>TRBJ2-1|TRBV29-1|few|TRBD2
TGCAGCGTTGAAGATAACGGACTAGCGATGTACAATGAGCAGTTCTTC
CSVEDNGLAMYNEQFF